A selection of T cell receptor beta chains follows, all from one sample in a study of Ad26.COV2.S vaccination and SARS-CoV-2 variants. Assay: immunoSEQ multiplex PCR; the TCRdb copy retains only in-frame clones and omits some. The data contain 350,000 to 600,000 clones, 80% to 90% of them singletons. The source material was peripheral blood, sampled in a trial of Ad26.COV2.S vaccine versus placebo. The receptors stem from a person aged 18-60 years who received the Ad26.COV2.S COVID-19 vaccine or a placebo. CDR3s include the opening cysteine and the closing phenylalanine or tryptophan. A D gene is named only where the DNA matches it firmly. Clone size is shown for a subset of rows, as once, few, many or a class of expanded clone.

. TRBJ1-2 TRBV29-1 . CSVPGPDGYTF TGCAGCGTTCCCGGTCCCGATGGCTACACCTTC
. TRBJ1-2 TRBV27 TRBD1 CASSSRGPSHYGYTF TGTGCCAGCAGTTCCAGGGGGCCCAGTCACTATGGCTACACCTTC
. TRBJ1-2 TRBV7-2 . CASSLAVPRTSSGFTF TGTGCCAGCAGCTTAGCGGTGCCCAGAACTTCGTCCGGCTTCACCTTC
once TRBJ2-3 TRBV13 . CASRRDTDTQYF TGTGCCAGCCGGAGGGACACAGATACGCAGTATTTT
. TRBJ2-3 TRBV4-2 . CASSQEKEFVGTDTQYF TGTGCCAGCAGCCAGGAAAAGGAGTTCGTTGGCACAGATACGCAGTATTTT
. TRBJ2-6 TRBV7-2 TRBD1 CASSPRGTAGANVLTF TGTGCCAGCAGCCCCCGAGGGACAGCTGGGGCCAACGTCCTGACTTTC
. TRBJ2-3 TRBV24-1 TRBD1 CATGQGSTDTQYF TGTGCCACCGGACAGGGGAGCACAGATACGCAGTATTTT
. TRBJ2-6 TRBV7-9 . CASSLGWGTGANVLTF TGTGCCAGCAGCTTAGGGTGGGGGACTGGGGCCAACGTCCTGACTTTC
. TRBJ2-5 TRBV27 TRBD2 CASSGLAGWETQYF TGTGCCAGCAGCGGACTAGCGGGGTGGGAGACCCAGTACTTC
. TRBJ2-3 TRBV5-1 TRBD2 CASSFQASGPGTDTQYF TGCGCCAGCAGCTTTCAGGCTAGCGGGCCAGGCACAGATACGCAGTATTTT
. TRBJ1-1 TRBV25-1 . CASGVGGNTEAFF TGTGCCAGCGGCGTCGGCGGAAACACTGAAGCTTTCTTT
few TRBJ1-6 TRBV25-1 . CASSYQSSPLHF TGTGCCAGCAGTTACCAAAGTTCACCCCTCCACTTT
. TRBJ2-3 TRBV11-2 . CASSPKNSGSTDTQYF TGTGCCAGCAGCCCGAAAAACAGCGGAAGCACAGATACGCAGTATTTT
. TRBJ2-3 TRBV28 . CASLQMGIDTQYF TGTGCCAGCCTTCAAATGGGCATAGATACGCAGTATTTT
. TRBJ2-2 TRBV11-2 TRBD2 CASSGWTGGTGELFF TGTGCCAGCAGCGGCTGGACGGGGGGGACCGGGGAGCTGTTTTTT
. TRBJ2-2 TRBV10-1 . CASSGTERPGELFF TGCGCCAGCAGTGGGACAGAAAGGCCCGGGGAGCTGTTTTTT
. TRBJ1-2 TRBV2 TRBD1 CASSERGDREGYGYTF TGTGCCAGCAGTGAGAGGGGCGACAGGGAAGGGTATGGCTACACCTTC
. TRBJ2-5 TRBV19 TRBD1 CASAGQGAFQRTQYF TGTGCCAGTGCGGGACAGGGGGCTTTCCAACGAACCCAGTACTTC
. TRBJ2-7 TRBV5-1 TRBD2 CASSSPGLAGAYEQYF TGCGCCAGCAGCTCGCCGGGACTAGCGGGGGCCTACGAGCAGTACTTC
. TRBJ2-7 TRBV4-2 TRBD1 CASSQVRGTDYEQYF TGTGCCAGCAGCCAAGTAAGGGGGACAGATTACGAGCAGTACTTC
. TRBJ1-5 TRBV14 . CASSRDLHQPQHF TGTGCCAGCAGCCGAGACTTACATCAGCCCCAGCATTTT
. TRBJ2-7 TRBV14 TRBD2 CASSPFRGSSYEQYF TGTGCCAGCAGCCCGTTCCGCGGGAGCTCCTACGAGCAGTACTTC
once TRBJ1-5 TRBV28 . CASSSPTGQSNQPQHF TGTGCCAGCAGTTCCCCCACAGGGCAGAGCAATCAGCCCCAGCATTTT
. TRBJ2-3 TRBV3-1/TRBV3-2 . CASSQPRTSTDTQYF TGTGCCAGCAGCCAACCCCGGACTAGCACAGATACGCAGTATTTT
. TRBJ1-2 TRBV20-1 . CSASRRSANYGYTF TGCAGTGCTAGTAGGCGTTCAGCTAACTATGGCTACACCTTC
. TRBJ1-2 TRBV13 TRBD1 CASSLFRISSDRERGGYTF TGTGCCAGCAGCTTATTTAGGATATCGTCGGACAGGGAGAGAGGTGGCTACACCTTC
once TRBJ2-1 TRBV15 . CATSRFGGTLSYNEQFF TGTGCCACCAGCAGATTCGGGGGCACCCTCTCCTACAATGAGCAGTTCTTC
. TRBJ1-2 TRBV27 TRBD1 CASSPVPGTGGLGGYTF TGTGCCAGCAGTCCAGTCCCCGGGACAGGGGGCTTGGGTGGCTACACCTTC
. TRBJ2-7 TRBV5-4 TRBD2 CASSSGLAREQYF TGTGCCAGCAGCTCCGGACTAGCCCGTGAGCAGTACTTC
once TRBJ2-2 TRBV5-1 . CASSTRGLTGELFF TGCGCCAGCAGCACACGAGGACTAACCGGGGAGCTGTTTTTT
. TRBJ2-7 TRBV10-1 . CASSPDLYEQYF TGCGCCAGCAGCCCGGACTTATACGAGCAGTACTTC
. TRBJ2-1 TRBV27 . CASRRGVEQFF TGTGCCAGCAGAAGAGGTGTCGAGCAGTTCTTC
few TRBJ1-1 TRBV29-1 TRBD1 CSGAQGGYAEAFF TGCAGCGGGGCCCAGGGGGGATATGCTGAAGCTTTCTTT
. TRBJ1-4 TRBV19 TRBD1 CASSIWTGAGGEKLFF TGTGCCAGTAGTATTTGGACAGGGGCCGGCGGTGAAAAACTGTTTTTT